This T cell receptor (beta chain) stems from a study of blood T cell repertoires in COVID-19 (dated by TCRdb to the early 2020s). In terms of the full investigation: Collaborator samples came from the United States, Italy and Spain and covered acute and convalescent phases of COVID-19. The material from the prospective study consisted of cDNA or gDNA derived from T cells, B-cell-depleted T cells, or PBMCs. Where HLA class I and class II types were available, the types were taken from metadata supplied by the sample provider, not from assay-based typing. Deeply sampled blood TCRbeta repertoires from subjects exposed to, actively infected with, or recovered from COVID-19 were included in the dataset. The repertoires were released in a freely available public database meant as a resource for research on the immune response to SARS-CoV-2. Samples came from the ongoing ImmuneRACE study (first 160 participants) plus 1,254 subjects from 6 global collaborators. Nearly every sample came with metadata listing a de-identified subject ID, COVID-19 status, age in years and sex.

The paper as a whole reports these results and caveats: Clinical and demographic metadata were provided uncurated, with the amount varying by source and participant.

TCRbeta CDR3 regions were amplified from genomic DNA by means of the immunoSEQ Assay, a bias-controlled multiplex PCR. For the original study's pipeline: Within the assay, amplification of reference gene primers was used to estimate how many nucleated cells each sample contained. To quantify the absolute abundance of each unique TCRbeta CDR3 rearrangement, sequence reads were collapsed and filtered. For each sample, productive Simpson clonality was calculated as the square root of Simpson's diversity index across productive rearrangements. As stored in TCRdb, this immuneACCESS dataset retains in-frame rearrangements with V and J assigned. A fraction of the clones does not appear; measured against another copy, unresolved V genes explain less than half of the discrepancy, and the remainder lacks a known reason. The V and J calls and clone size were taken over from that table, and D and trimming were inferred from the DNA. Within this sample are roughly 190,000 clones, with about 80% of them counted one time only. Clones ranked in the top ten supply around 8% of the sample.

One collaborating source in Seattle enrolled patients during active infection and followed them longitudinally through the course of disease. Whole blood was collected in K2EDTA tubes by collaborating institutions according to the institutions' own protocols. For TCRbeta analysis, collaborators shipped samples as frozen whole blood, isolated PBMCs, or DNA extracted from either of those sample types. Unmatched junction bases come to 12, with V trimmed by 7 bases and J by 12 bases. The CDR3 goes from the cysteine to the phenylalanine over 13 residues. Only the CDR3 DNA is retained, 39 bases long and in frame from the first base. The germline V gene (reference sequence) yields LNHDA for CDR1 and SQIVND for CDR2. Concerning this clone itself: Its target antigen remains unknown. No much larger clonotype is one base removed from it; base qualities were not supplied.

Rearrangement joined TRBV19 to TRBJ2-1, with 7 bases matching TRBD1. This receptor was identified in a woman aged 55-69 years with COVID-19, enrolled during active disease. Sequencing was carried out using peripheral blood. Here is the DNA: TGTGCCAGTACGACAGGGCTCCACTTGGGGCAGTTCTTC. It encodes CASTTGLHLGQFF.